This T cell receptor beta chain was sequenced during a study of T cell repertoires in cytomegalovirus infection. Study-wide context: HLA-C-restricted CMV epitopes, recently identified, and well-studied HLA-B-restricted ones were used by the study.

A note on this clonotype: Its antigen is currently unknown.

TCRdb reprocessed the reads with MiXCR, giving one entry per CDR3 protein. In the table there are roughly 920,000 distinct CDR3 sequences, 31% of which are singletons. CDR1 MNHEY and CDR2 SMNVEV come from the germline V gene (reference sequence). The CDR3 loop spans 16 amino acids. The V and J ends lost 3 bases and 0 bases respectively, with 11 bases between them. This clonotype originated in a human donor in good health (CMV status not recorded). Some clones in this sample may be carry-over from other donors' samples. The V and J genes are TRBV27 and TRBJ2-2, with TRBD2 as a possible D gene (6 bases). The specimen comprised cultured CD8+ T cells from PBMCs, sampled from culture after CMV antigen stimulation. CDR3 region: CASSLIGGTNTGELFF. In nucleotides, the CDR3 is TGTGCCAGCAGTTTGATTGGAGGGACGAACACCGGGGAGCTGTTTTTT.